Following are 29 T cell receptor beta chains from one sample sequenced in a study of blood T cell repertoires in COVID-19. TCRdb's table, derived via immunoSEQ multiplex PCR, lists solely in-frame clones and lacks some. The sample holds fewer than 200,000 clones, roughly 90% seen once. Sequencing input: peripheral blood. The receptors shown here come from a man between 60 and 70 years old with acute or convalescent COVID-19.

V gene TRBV3-1 (or the pseudogene TRBV3-2) combines with J gene TRBJ1-1; D call uncertain. CDR1 is LGHDT, CDR2 YNNKEL, per germline (reference sequence). Trimming removed 1 base from V and 9 bases from J, with 15 bases in between. The CDR3 has 14 residues. CDR3 coding DNA: TGTGCCAGCAGCCAAGGGGCGTCCGGTAGACAAGCTTTCTTT. The encoded protein is CASSQGASGRQAFF.

The genes are TRBV6-5 and TRBJ2-1; TRBD1 agrees at 7 bases. Germline V CDR1 and CDR2: MNHEY, SVGAGI. V was pared by 7 bases and J by 0 bases, with 6 bases of the junction left unmatched. CDR3 length: 15 residues. The CDR3 here is CASTWTGSSYNEQFF. CDR3 in DNA: TGTGCCAGCACCTGGACAGGCAGCTCCTACAATGAGCAGTTCTTC.

In the case of this clone: The sample carries other DNA sequences with the same CDR3. The rearrangement joins TRBV5-1 to TRBJ1-2, with D perhaps matching TRBD1 (5 bases). CDR1 and CDR2 from the germline V gene are SGHRS and YFSETQ. This CDR3 contains 13 residues. Trimming shortened V by 2 bases and J by 2 bases, and 7 bases separated the two germline ends. Written as DNA, the CDR3 is TGCGCCAGCAGCTTATCAGGGAACTATGGCTACACCTTC. Amino acid sequence: CASSLSGNYGYTF.

The gene calls are TRBV5-4 and TRBJ2-2; 8 bases are shared with TRBD2. Trimming at V came to 1 base and at J to 8 bases, leaving 1 base not matched to a gene. CDR1 and CDR2 from the germline V gene are SGHNT and YYREEE (reference sequence). The CDR3 length is 13 residues. CDR3 nucleotides: TGTGCCAGCAGCTTGCGGGAGGGTGGGGAGCTGTTTTTT. Its protein is CASSLREGGELFF.

The V call is TRBV5-4, the J call TRBJ2-1; D is unresolved. The CDR3 loop spans 13 amino acids. Germline V gene lookup returns CDR1 SGHNT and CDR2 YYREEE (reference sequence). The ends were cut back, 3 bases at V and 8 bases at J, with 12 bases in the middle. CDR3 region: CASSWSFRDEQFF. In nucleotides, the CDR3 is TGTGCCAGCAGCTGGTCATTCCGGGATGAGCAGTTCTTC. The variable domain in full, with the rest retrieved from reference TRBV5-4 and TRBJ2-1, is ETGVTQSPTHLIKTRGQQVTLRCSSQSGHNTVSWYQQALGQGPQFIFQYYREEENGRGNFPPRFSGLQFPNYSSELNVNALELDDSALYLCASSWSFRDEQFFGPGTRLTVL.

V gene TRBV7-3 combines with J gene TRBJ1-2, with a possible D match to TRBD1 (5 bases). Trimming took 6 bases from V and 8 from J, leaving 16 bases between them. CDR1 is SGHTA, CDR2 FQGTGA, per germline. This CDR3 has 13 amino acids. CDR3 bases: TGTGCCAGCAGTTTCCTCGGGGGTCGGGGCTACACCTTC. Its protein is CASSFLGGRGYTF.

This chain uses TRBV30 with TRBJ2-3; TRBD1 is a possible D gene (5 bases). Trimming removed 0 bases from V and 1 base from J, with 14 bases in between. In germline, CDR1 is GTSNPN, CDR2 SVGIG (reference sequence). The CDR3 runs 16 residues. In DNA, the CDR3 is TGTGCCTGGAGTGTAAAGGGGCTTGCTGGCACAGATACGCAGTATTTT. Translation: CAWSVKGLAGTDTQYF.

Turning to this clone: Other DNA sequences in this sample translate to the same CDR3. J is TRBJ1-2 and V is TRBV19; D is perhaps TRBD1 (6 bases). The germline gives CDR1 LNHDA, CDR2 SQIVND (reference sequence). Trimming left V 3 bases short and J 6 bases short, with 8 bases between. The CDR3 sequence is 12 residues long. CDR3 sequence reads: CASSIAGDGYTF. DNA for the CDR3: TGTGCCAGTAGTATCGCAGGGGATGGCTACACCTTC. Full variable domain (remainder filled in from reference TRBV19 and TRBJ1-2): DGGITQSPKYLFRKEGQNVTLSCEQNLNHDAMYWYRQDPGQGLRLIYYSQIVNDFQKGDIAEGYSVSREKKESFPLTVTSAQKNPTAFYLCASSIAGDGYTFGSGTRLTVV.

Only a few counts were recorded for this clone. The chain couples TRBV6-4 to TRBJ1-2, with 8 bases aligning to TRBD1. The germline V gene has CDR1 MRHNA and CDR2 SNTAGT. The J segment lost 6 bases and the V segment lost 3 bases, leaving 9 bases of the junction unmatched. The CDR3 length is 15 residues. CDR3 nucleotide sequence: TGTGCCAGCAGTGAACAGGGGGGACTATTGGATGGCTACACCTTC. Amino acid sequence: CASSEQGGLLDGYTF.

The chain has TRBV30 and TRBJ2-7, with TRBD1 identical over 9 bases. CDR1 is GTSNPN and CDR2 is SVGIG in the germline V gene (reference sequence). This CDR3 spans 14 amino acids. V shed 3 bases, J shed 3 bases, and the junction held 6 bases outside the gene matches. This CDR3 reads CAWSGGQGLYEQYF. As DNA, the CDR3 is TGTGCCTGGAGCGGCGGACAGGGGCTCTACGAGCAGTACTTC. The full variable domain, with the rest looked up from reference TRBV30 and TRBJ2-7, is SQTIHQWPATLVQPVGSPLSLECTVEGTSNPNLYWYRQAAGRGLQLLFYSVGIGQISSEVPQNLSASRPQDRQFILSSKKLLLSDSGFYLCAWSGGQGLYEQYFGPGTRLTVT.

This sequence joins TRBV6-5 and TRBJ2-1; D unresolved. Looked up from germline, CDR1 is MNHEY and CDR2 is SVGAGI. This CDR3 is built from 12 residues. Between the trimmed V and J ends, which lost 8 bases and 10 bases, there was a span of 15 bases. The CDR3 spells CASGLGSREQFF. CDR3 nucleotide sequence: TGTGCCAGCGGCCTAGGTTCCCGGGAGCAGTTCTTC.

Only a few counts were recorded for this clone. The chain joins TRBV24-1 to TRBJ2-3; 8 bases fit TRBD1. V trimming: 5 bases; J trimming: 5 bases; junction bases outside the gene matches: 2. From germline, CDR1 is KGHDR and CDR2 SFDVKD. The CDR3 covers 13 residues. The CDR3 reads CATSGTGLDTQYF. In DNA, the CDR3 is TGTGCCACCAGTGGGACAGGGTTAGATACGCAGTATTTT.

The chain links TRBV6-1 to TRBJ2-7; tentative D call: TRBD2 (6 bases). Germline V gene lookup returns CDR1 MNHNS and CDR2 SASEGT. V was shortened by 3 bases and J by 8 bases, with 14 bases between the two germline ends. The CDR3 spans 13 residues. In DNA, the CDR3 is TGTGCCAGCAGTGACCTGGGAGGAAAGCAGCAGTACTTC. It translates to CASSDLGGKQQYF.

This chain links TRBV5-1 with TRBJ2-2; D is possibly TRBD1 (6 bases). Germline V gives CDR1 SGHRS, CDR2 YFSETQ. The germline V and J ends were trimmed by 3 bases and 7 bases, with 16 bases remaining between them. CDR3 length: 15 residues. CDR3 bases: TGCGCCAGCAGCTCCACGGACAGAACGGGCGGGGAGCTGTTTTTT. Amino acids: CASSSTDRTGGELFF.

This rearrangement joins TRBV19 to TRBJ2-1; 9 nucleotides align to TRBD1. The CDR3 has 14 amino acids. CDR1 and CDR2 from the germline V gene are LNHDA and SQIVND (reference sequence). V lost 3 bases and J lost 9; bases outside the gene matches: 6. The CDR3 loop is CASSIGTGFAEQFF. In DNA form, the CDR3 reads TGTGCCAGTAGTATTGGGACAGGGTTCGCTGAGCAGTTCTTC.

This sequence joins TRBV7-3 and TRBJ2-3, with 12 bases matching TRBD2. Germline assignment: CDR1 SGHTA and CDR2 FQGTGA. Trimming at V came to 3 bases and at J to 3 bases, leaving 1 base not matched to a gene. The CDR3 totals 15 residues. DNA for the CDR3: TGTGCCAGCAGCTTTCTAGCGGGAGGGACAGATACGCAGTATTTT. Translating gives CASSFLAGGTDTQYF.

This clone came up a few times. The chain carries TRBV5-4 and TRBJ2-5, with TRBD2 matching 7 bases. The V gene's germline CDR1 is SGHNT and CDR2 YYREEE (reference sequence). CDR3 size: 16 residues. V was pared by 4 bases and J by 1 base, with 10 bases of the junction left unmatched. CDR3 protein: CASSPTSANAQETQYF. As DNA, the CDR3 is TGTGCCAGCAGCCCCACTAGCGCCAATGCCCAAGAGACCCAGTACTTC.

This clone was recorded a few times. The chain carries TRBV5-1 and TRBJ2-2; 7 bases agree with TRBD1. Germline CDR1 SGHRS, CDR2 YFSETQ. The V segment lost 4 bases and the J segment 7 bases; nucleotides outside the gene matches: 10. The CDR3 runs 15 residues. The CDR3 loop reads CASSPGQARSGELFF. CDR3 nucleotides: TGCGCCAGCAGCCCCGGACAGGCGAGGAGCGGGGAGCTGTTTTTT.

CDR3 sequence (DNA): TGTGCCTGGAGTGTAGGAGCCCGGGACAGGGGGCAATCTGAAGCTTTCTTT. Translating it yields CAWSVGARDRGQSEAFF. The chain combines TRBV30 with TRBJ1-1; 12 bases align to TRBD1. With 0 bases clipped from V and 6 bases from J, the junction kept 11 bases outside the gene matches. CDR1 is GTSNPN and CDR2 is SVGIG in the germline V gene (reference sequence). The CDR3 extends over 17 amino acids.

J is TRBJ2-2 and V is TRBV19; D call uncertain. With 2 bases removed from V and 3 bases from J, the gap between germline ends came to 7 bases. This CDR3 region has 14 residues. Germline V gene lookup returns CDR1 LNHDA and CDR2 SQIVND (reference sequence). The CDR3 here is CASSIPPYTGELFF. The CDR3 DNA is TGTGCCAGTAGTATACCCCCGTACACCGGGGAGCTGTTTTTT.

This clone was seen only once. The chain combines TRBV19 with TRBJ1-1, with no clear D. V gave up 3 bases and J gave up 1 base, with 6 bases separating them. In germline, CDR1 is LNHDA, CDR2 SQIVND (reference sequence). This CDR3 is 13 amino acids long. DNA of the CDR3: TGTGCCAGTAGTATGGGAGGGAACACTGAAGCTTTCTTT. Protein sequence: CASSMGGNTEAFF.

The gene calls are TRBV7-6 and TRBJ2-3, with TRBD2 matching over 8 bases. V lost 3 bases to trimming and J lost 0 bases; unmatched junction nucleotides: 8. CDR3 length: 17 amino acids. From germline, CDR1 is SGHVS and CDR2 FNYEAQ. The CDR3: CASSFGSSGTSTDTQYF. CDR3 DNA sequence: TGTGCCAGCAGCTTCGGTAGTAGCGGGACTAGCACAGATACGCAGTATTTT.

The chain uses TRBV10-3 and TRBJ2-7; perhaps TRBD1 as D (6 bases). The V end lost 0 bases, the J end lost 1 base, and 7 bases lay between the germline ends. This CDR3 comprises 14 residues. Germline assignment: CDR1 ENHRY and CDR2 SYGVKD. CDR3 sequence: CAISESTGSYEQYF. CDR3 sequence (DNA): TGTGCCATCAGTGAGTCGACAGGTTCCTACGAGCAGTACTTC.

The chain combines TRBV27 with TRBJ2-1, with 7 bases matching TRBD1. Looked up from germline, CDR1 is MNHEY and CDR2 is SMNVEV (reference sequence). The ends lost 5 bases at V and 4 bases at J; junction bases unmatched: 5. This CDR3 comprises 14 residues. CDR3 DNA: TGTGCCAGCAGTCCCTCGGGACAGTACAATGAGCAGTTCTTC. It specifies CASSPSGQYNEQFF.

The chain joins TRBV18 to TRBJ2-5; a weak D match, TRBD1 (5 bases). Germline CDR1 and CDR2: KGHSH and LQKENI. The CDR3 is 13 amino acids. Trimming shortened V by 5 bases and J by 2 bases, and 9 bases separated the two germline ends. The CDR3 loop is CASSDRTQETQYF. CDR3 sequence (DNA): TGTGCCAGCTCAGACAGAACTCAAGAGACCCAGTACTTC.

In its sample, this clone was seen a few times. This chain uses TRBV11-2 with TRBJ1-2; possible D gene TRBD1, 5 bases. Trimming pared 8 bases from V and 4 bases from J, leaving 11 bases between. The CDR3 has 12 residues. The V gene's germline CDR1 is SGHAT and CDR2 FQNNGV. CDR3 amino acids: CASAEGTYGYTF. CDR3 nucleotides: TGTGCCAGCGCGGAGGGGACCTATGGCTACACCTTC.

V gene TRBV24-1 combines with J gene TRBJ2-5; D may be TRBD2 (6 bases). CDR1 is KGHDR, CDR2 SFDVKD, per germline. Trimming removed 3 bases from V and 0 bases from J, with 13 bases in between. This CDR3 is 16 amino acids long. The CDR3 region is CATSDTRETYQETQYF. In DNA form, the CDR3 reads TGTGCCACCAGTGATACACGGGAGACGTACCAAGAGACCCAGTACTTC.

This chain connects TRBV4-1 to TRBJ2-1; 11 nucleotides align to TRBD2. The J segment lost 3 bases and the V segment lost 4 bases, leaving 2 bases of the junction unmatched. Germline V gives CDR1 MGHRA, CDR2 YSYEKL. The CDR3 extends over 15 amino acids. The CDR3 spells CASSPGTSGYNEQFF. The CDR3 DNA is TGCGCCAGCAGCCCGGGGACTAGCGGCTACAATGAGCAGTTCTTC.

The rearrangement links TRBV27 to TRBJ2-7; tentative D call: TRBD2 (6 bases). There are 14 residues in the CDR3. Germline V gene data show CDR1 as MNHEY and CDR2 as SMNVEV (reference sequence). Trimming stripped 3 bases from V and 0 bases from J, with 9 bases between. The CDR3 reads CASSFGSYSYEQYF. DNA for the CDR3: TGTGCCAGCAGTTTCGGGAGTTACTCCTACGAGCAGTACTTC.